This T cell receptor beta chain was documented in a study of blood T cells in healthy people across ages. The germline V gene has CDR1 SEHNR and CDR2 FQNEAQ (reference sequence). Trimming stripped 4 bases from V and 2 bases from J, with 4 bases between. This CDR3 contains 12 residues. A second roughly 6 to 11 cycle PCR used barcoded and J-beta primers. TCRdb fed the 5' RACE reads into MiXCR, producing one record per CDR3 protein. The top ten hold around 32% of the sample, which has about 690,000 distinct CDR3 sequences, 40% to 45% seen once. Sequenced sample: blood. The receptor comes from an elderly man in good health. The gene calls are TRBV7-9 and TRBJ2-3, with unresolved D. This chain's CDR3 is CASSWTTDTQYF. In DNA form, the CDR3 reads TGTGCCAGCAGCTGGACCACAGATACGCAGTATTTT.